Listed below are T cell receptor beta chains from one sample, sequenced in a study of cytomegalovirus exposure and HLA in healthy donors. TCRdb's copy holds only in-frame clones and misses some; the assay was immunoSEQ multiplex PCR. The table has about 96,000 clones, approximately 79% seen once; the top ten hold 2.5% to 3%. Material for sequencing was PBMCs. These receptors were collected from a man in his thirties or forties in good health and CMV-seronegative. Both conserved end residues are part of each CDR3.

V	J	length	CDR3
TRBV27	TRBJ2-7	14	CASSFNGHSYEQYF
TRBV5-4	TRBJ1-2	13	CASSSRDSYGYTF
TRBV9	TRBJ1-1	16	CASSVGIGGADTEAFF
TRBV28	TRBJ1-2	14	CASSSSGTGDGYTF
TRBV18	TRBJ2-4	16	CASSPGTGVAKNIQYF
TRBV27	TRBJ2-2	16	CASSLYRQVGGGELFF
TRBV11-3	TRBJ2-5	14	CASSQLGVQETQYF
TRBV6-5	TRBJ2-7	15	CASRSRLAGVLEQYF
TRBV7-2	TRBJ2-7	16	CASSLGGLPSSYEQYF
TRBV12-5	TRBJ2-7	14	CASGPNPDSNEQYF
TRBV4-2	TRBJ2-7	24	CASSLGGARGTPRSGGENLYEQYF
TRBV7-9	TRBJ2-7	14	CASSLVLGPYEQYF
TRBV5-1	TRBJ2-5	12	CASSLSQETQYF
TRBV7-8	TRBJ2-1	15	CASSLRTKGLGEQFF
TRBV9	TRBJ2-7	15	CASSPQTGPPYEQYF
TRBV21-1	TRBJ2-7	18	CASSILKGPWTGQYEQYF
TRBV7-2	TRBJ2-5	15	CASSFSGGAQETQYF
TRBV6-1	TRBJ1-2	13	CASRAPGSYGYTF
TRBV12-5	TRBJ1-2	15	CASGLVLGTGIGYTF
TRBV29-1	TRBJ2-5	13	CSVDITGQETQYF
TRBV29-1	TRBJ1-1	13	CSVLARGNTEAFF
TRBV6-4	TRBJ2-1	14	CASSDGSGGDEQFF
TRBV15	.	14	CATSSRTGLGEQYF
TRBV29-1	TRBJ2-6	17	CSVVFGTFWPGANVLTF
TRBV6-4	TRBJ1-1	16	CASSDSGGGRYTEAFF
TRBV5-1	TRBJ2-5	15	CASSRLTSGEETQYF
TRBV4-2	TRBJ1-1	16	CASSQERHRLNTEAFF
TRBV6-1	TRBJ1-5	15	CASTRSRDGNQPQHF
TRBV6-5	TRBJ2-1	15	CASSSGLAGYNEQFF
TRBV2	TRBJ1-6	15	CASHETGTGNSPLHF
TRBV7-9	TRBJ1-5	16	CASSLGWDSSNQPQHF
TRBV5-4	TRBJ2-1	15	CASSPGLAGGNEQFF
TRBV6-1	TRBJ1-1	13	CASSDGGGTEAFF
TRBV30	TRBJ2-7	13	CAWNKGIIYEQYF
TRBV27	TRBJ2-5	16	CASSWGPNRGPETQYF
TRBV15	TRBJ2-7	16	CATSRVSGQGPREQYF
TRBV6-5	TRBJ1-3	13	CASSRGIGNTIYF
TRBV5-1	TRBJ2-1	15	CASSLVAGGRNEQFF
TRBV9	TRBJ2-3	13	CASSVVPTDTQYF
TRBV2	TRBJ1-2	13	CASSESQGLTYTF
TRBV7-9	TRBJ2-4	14	CASSSTGLFDIQYF
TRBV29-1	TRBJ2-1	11	CSVGQSGEQFF
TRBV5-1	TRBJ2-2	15	CASSQVTGNTGELFF
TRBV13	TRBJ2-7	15	CASSFTGQGTHEQYF
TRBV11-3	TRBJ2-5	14	CASRFTDSQETQYF